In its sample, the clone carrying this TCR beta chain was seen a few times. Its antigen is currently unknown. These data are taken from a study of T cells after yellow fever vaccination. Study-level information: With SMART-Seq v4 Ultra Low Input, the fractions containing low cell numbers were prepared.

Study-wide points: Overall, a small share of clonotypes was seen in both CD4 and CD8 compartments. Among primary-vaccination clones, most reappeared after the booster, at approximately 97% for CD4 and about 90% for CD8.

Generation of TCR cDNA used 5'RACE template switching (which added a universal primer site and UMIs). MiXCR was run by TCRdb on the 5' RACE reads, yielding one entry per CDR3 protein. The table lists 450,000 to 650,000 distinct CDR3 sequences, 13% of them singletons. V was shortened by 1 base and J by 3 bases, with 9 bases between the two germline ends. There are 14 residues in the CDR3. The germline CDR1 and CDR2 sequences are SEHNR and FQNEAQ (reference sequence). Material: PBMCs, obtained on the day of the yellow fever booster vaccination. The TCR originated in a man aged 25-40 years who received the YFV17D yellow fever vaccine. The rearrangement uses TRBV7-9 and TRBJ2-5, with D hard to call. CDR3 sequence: CASSLGAPKETQYF. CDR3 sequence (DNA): TGTGCCAGCAGCTTAGGGGCTCCGAAAGAGACCCAGTACTTC.